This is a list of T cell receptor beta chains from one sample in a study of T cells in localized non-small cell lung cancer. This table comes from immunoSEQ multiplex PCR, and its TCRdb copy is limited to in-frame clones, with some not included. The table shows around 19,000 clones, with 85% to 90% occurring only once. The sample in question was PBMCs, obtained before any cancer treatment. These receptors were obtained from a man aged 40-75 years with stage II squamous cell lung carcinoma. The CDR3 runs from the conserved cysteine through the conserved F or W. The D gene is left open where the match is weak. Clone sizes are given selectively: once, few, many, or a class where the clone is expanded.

CDR3: CASSIEPVYGYTF
DNA: TGTGCCAGTAGTATTGAGCCTGTCTATGGCTACACCTTC
J: TRBJ1-2
V: TRBV19
size: -
length: 13
D: -

CDR3: CSVEDLGGRGEQYF
DNA: TGCAGCGTTGAAGATCTGGGGGGTCGCGGCGAGCAGTACTTC
J: TRBJ2-7
V: TRBV29-1
size: -
length: 14
D: -

CDR3: CASSRRAENTEAFF
DNA: TGTGCCAGCAGCCGTAGGGCTGAAAACACTGAAGCTTTCTTT
J: TRBJ1-1
V: TRBV5-4
size: -
length: 14
D: -

CDR3: CASSLTGGGYTF
DNA: TGTGCCAGCAGCTTGACAGGGGGTGGCTACACCTTC
J: TRBJ1-2
V: TRBV5-4
size: -
length: 12
D: TRBD1

CDR3: CASSQDRGYEQYF
DNA: TGCGCCAGCAGCCAAGACAGGGGCTACGAGCAGTACTTC
J: TRBJ2-7
V: TRBV4-3
size: -
length: 13
D: -

CDR3: CASSLEGYGETQYF
DNA: TGCGCCAGCAGCTTGGAGGGGTACGGGGAGACCCAGTACTTC
J: TRBJ2-5
V: TRBV5-1
size: -
length: 14
D: -

CDR3: CASSSSGWNTEAFF
DNA: TGCGCCAGCAGCTCGTCAGGGTGGAACACTGAAGCTTTCTTT
J: TRBJ1-1
V: TRBV5-1
size: -
length: 14
D: -

CDR3: CASRVRVEGGELFF
DNA: TGCGCCAGCAGAGTCCGCGTAGAAGGCGGGGAGCTGTTTTTT
J: TRBJ2-2
V: TRBV5-1
size: -
length: 14
D: -

CDR3: CASSLGTGRTNYGYTF
DNA: TGTGCCAGCAGTTTAGGGACAGGGAGAACCAACTATGGCTACACCTTC
J: TRBJ1-2
V: TRBV27
size: -
length: 16
D: TRBD1

CDR3: CASSPRQGGSEAFF
DNA: TGTGCCAGCAGCCCCAGACAGGGGGGGTCTGAAGCTTTCTTT
J: TRBJ1-1
V: TRBV6-5
size: -
length: 14
D: TRBD1

CDR3: CASSLGGAGTEAFF
DNA: TGTGCCAGCAGCTTGGGAGGGGCTGGCACTGAAGCTTTCTTT
J: TRBJ1-1
V: TRBV5-4
size: -
length: 14
D: -

CDR3: CASSLGPNTGELFF
DNA: TGTGCCAGCAGCCTCGGTCCCAACACCGGGGAGCTGTTTTTT
J: TRBJ2-2
V: TRBV11-3
size: -
length: 14
D: -

CDR3: CASSTIAGSTDTQYF
DNA: TGTGCCAGTAGTACTATAGCGGGATCCACAGATACGCAGTATTTT
J: TRBJ2-3
V: TRBV19
size: -
length: 15
D: TRBD2

CDR3: CASSYSSGRETQYF
DNA: TGTGCCAGCAGTTATTCTAGCGGGAGAGAGACCCAGTACTTC
J: TRBJ2-5
V: TRBV6-6
size: -
length: 14
D: TRBD2

CDR3: CASSYTPGPNAQFF
DNA: TGTGCCAGCAGTTACACTCCGGGACCCAACGCGCAGTTCTTC
J: TRBJ2-1
V: TRBV6-6
size: -
length: 14
D: -

CDR3: CASSQVGRGHTEAFF
DNA: TGTGCCAGCAGCCAAGTGGGCAGGGGGCACACTGAAGCTTTCTTT
J: TRBJ1-1
V: TRBV4-2
size: once
length: 15
D: TRBD1

CDR3: CASSLADYEQFF
DNA: TGTGCCAGCAGCTTAGCCGACTATGAGCAGTTCTTC
J: TRBJ2-1
V: TRBV7-2
size: large
length: 12
D: -

CDR3: CASSYLLTFTGELFF
DNA: TGTGCCAGCAGTTACCTCTTGACATTCACCGGGGAGCTGTTTTTT
J: TRBJ2-2
V: TRBV6-5
size: few
length: 15
D: -

CDR3: CASSLASPRLVSPEHYF
DNA: TGTGCCAGCAGCTTAGCGTCCCCAAGACTAGTTTCTCCCGAGCATTACTTC
J: TRBJ2-7
V: TRBV7-9
size: -
length: 17
D: -

CDR3: CASSVGGTGELFF
DNA: TGTGCCAGCAGCGTAGGAGGGACCGGGGAGCTGTTTTTT
J: TRBJ2-2
V: TRBV9
size: once
length: 13
D: -

CDR3: CASSLDGGTAEAFF
DNA: TGTGCCAGCAGCTTGGATGGGGGGACAGCTGAAGCTTTCTTT
J: TRBJ1-1
V: TRBV5-4
size: -
length: 14
D: TRBD1

CDR3: CATSRQGATEAFF
DNA: TGTGCCACCAGCAGACAGGGGGCAACTGAAGCTTTCTTT
J: TRBJ1-1
V: TRBV15
size: -
length: 13
D: TRBD1

CDR3: CSVEADRASYTF
DNA: TGCAGCGTTGAAGCGGACAGGGCAAGCTACACCTTC
J: TRBJ1-2
V: TRBV29-1
size: -
length: 12
D: TRBD1

CDR3: CASSQDNWAGELFF
DNA: TGCGCCAGCAGCCAAGATAATTGGGCCGGGGAGCTGTTTTTT
J: TRBJ2-2
V: TRBV4-3
size: few
length: 14
D: -

CDR3: CASSYSREGGYTF
DNA: TGTGCCAGCAGTTACTCGAGGGAAGGTGGCTACACCTTC
J: TRBJ1-2
V: TRBV6-5
size: -
length: 13
D: -

CDR3: CASSFFGLAEQFF
DNA: TGTGCCAGCAGCTTTTTCGGACTAGCTGAGCAGTTCTTC
J: TRBJ2-1
V: TRBV5-6
size: -
length: 13
D: TRBD2

CDR3: CASSWAGERETQYF
DNA: TGTGCCAGCAGTTGGGCGGGAGAGAGAGAGACCCAGTACTTC
J: TRBJ2-5
V: TRBV27
size: -
length: 14
D: TRBD2

CDR3: CASSSGQGRTGELFF
DNA: TGTGCCAGCAGCTCGGGACAGGGGAGGACCGGGGAGCTGTTTTTT
J: TRBJ2-2
V: TRBV5-5
size: once
length: 15
D: TRBD1

CDR3: CASSFSFMNTEAFF
DNA: TGTGCCAGCAGCTTCTCCTTCATGAACACTGAAGCTTTCTTT
J: TRBJ1-1
V: TRBV6-1
size: once
length: 14
D: -

CDR3: CASSHRLQGRTQYF
DNA: TGTGCCAGCAGCCATCGTTTACAGGGAAGGACGCAGTATTTT
J: TRBJ2-3
V: TRBV14
size: -
length: 14
D: -

CDR3: CASSYRQAFGYTF
DNA: TGTGCCAGCAGTTACCGACAAGCCTTTGGCTACACCTTC
J: TRBJ1-2
V: TRBV6-5
size: once
length: 13
D: -

CDR3: CASSTEPGTQYNEQFF
DNA: TGTGCCAGCAGCACCGAGCCCGGGACACAATACAATGAGCAGTTCTTC
J: TRBJ2-1
V: TRBV9
size: -
length: 16
D: -

CDR3: CASSMYSEQFF
DNA: TGTGCCAGTAGTATGTACAGTGAGCAGTTCTTC
J: TRBJ2-1
V: TRBV19
size: -
length: 11
D: -

CDR3: CASRPRESDGSEQYF
DNA: TGTGCCAGTCGCCCTCGGGAGAGTGACGGGAGCGAGCAGTACTTC
J: TRBJ2-7
V: TRBV19
size: -
length: 15
D: -

CDR3: CASSGRGSVIQETQYF
DNA: TGTGCCAGCAGTGGCCGGGGGAGTGTCATTCAAGAGACCCAGTACTTC
J: TRBJ2-5
V: TRBV6-1
size: -
length: 16
D: -

CDR3: CASSLQYAVYNEQFF
DNA: TGTGCCAGCAGCCTACAGTATGCTGTCTACAATGAGCAGTTCTTC
J: TRBJ2-1
V: TRBV7-2
size: -
length: 15
D: -

CDR3: CASAVGITGELFF
DNA: TGTGCCAGCGCCGTCGGGATCACCGGGGAGCTGTTTTTT
J: TRBJ2-2
V: TRBV7-6
size: -
length: 13
D: -

CDR3: CASSEYRAMNTEAFF
DNA: TGTGCCAGCAGTGAATACAGGGCCATGAACACTGAAGCTTTCTTT
J: TRBJ1-1
V: TRBV6-1
size: -
length: 15
D: -

CDR3: CASSPGLAGYEQYF
DNA: TGTGCCAGCAGCCCGGGACTAGCGGGCTACGAGCAGTACTTC
J: TRBJ2-7
V: TRBV6-5
size: -
length: 14
D: TRBD2

CDR3: CASPGGRSYNEQFF
DNA: TGTGCCTCCCCGGGCGGGAGATCCTACAATGAGCAGTTCTTC
J: TRBJ2-1
V: TRBV30
size: -
length: 14
D: TRBD2

CDR3: CASSLGTQLNSPLHF
DNA: TGTGCCAGCAGCTTAGGGACCCAGCTTAATTCACCCCTCCACTTT
J: TRBJ1-6
V: TRBV11-3
size: -
length: 15
D: -

CDR3: CASSYVTGPQTAQFF
DNA: TGTGCCAGCAGTTACGTGACCGGGCCCCAAACGGCACAGTTCTTC
J: TRBJ2-1
V: TRBV6-5
size: -
length: 15
D: -

CDR3: CASGPPYEQYF
DNA: TGTGCCAGCGGGCCTCCTTACGAGCAGTACTTC
J: TRBJ2-7
V: TRBV28
size: -
length: 11
D: -

CDR3: CASSEEKSGNTIYF
DNA: TGTGCCAGCAGTGAAGAGAAGTCCGGAAACACCATATATTTT
J: TRBJ1-3
V: TRBV25-1
size: -
length: 14
D: -

CDR3: CASSYLQGGHEQYF
DNA: TGTGCCAGCAGTTACCTGCAGGGGGGGCACGAGCAGTACTTC
J: TRBJ2-7
V: TRBV6-6
size: -
length: 14
D: -

CDR3: CASSFDLNTGELFF
DNA: TGCGCCAGCAGCTTTGACTTGAACACCGGGGAGCTGTTTTTT
J: TRBJ2-2
V: TRBV5-1
size: -
length: 14
D: -

CDR3: CASSYSRGSSYEQYF
DNA: TGTGCCAGCAGTTACTCGCGGGGAAGCTCCTACGAGCAGTACTTC
J: TRBJ2-7
V: TRBV6-5
size: once
length: 15
D: -

CDR3: CASSLDITGQETQYF
DNA: TGTGCCAGCAGCTTAGATATAACAGGTCAAGAGACCCAGTACTTC
J: TRBJ2-5
V: TRBV7-7
size: once
length: 15
D: -

CDR3: CASSLGTGVRTGELFF
DNA: TGTGCCAGCAGCCTAGGGACGGGAGTAAGGACCGGGGAGCTGTTTTTT
J: TRBJ2-2
V: TRBV7-2
size: -
length: 16
D: -

CDR3: CASSRRGGDGELFF
DNA: TGTGCCAGCAGCCGCAGGGGAGGGGACGGGGAGCTGTTTTTT
J: TRBJ2-2
V: TRBV7-9
size: -
length: 14
D: -

CDR3: CASSPNDDQPQHF
DNA: TGTGCCAGCTCACCAAACGATGATCAGCCCCAGCATTTT
J: TRBJ1-5
V: TRBV18
size: -
length: 13
D: -

CDR3: CASSLRTSGTIYNEQFF
DNA: TGTGCCAGCAGCTTAAGGACTAGCGGGACTATTTACAATGAGCAGTTCTTC
J: TRBJ2-1
V: TRBV11-2
size: -
length: 17
D: TRBD2